This T cell receptor (beta chain) was sequenced during a study of early T cells in non-severe SARS-CoV-2 infection. Study summary: RNA in bulk from unsorted whole blood was sequenced, and chains were unpaired. The study, taken as a whole, reports: Matches to VDJdb favored anti-spike CD8 responses and missed private and CD4 specificities.

Unique molecular identifiers tagged individual cDNA molecules. TCRdb reprocessed the 5' RACE reads via MiXCR and lists one record per CDR3 protein. The profile shows about 36,000 distinct CDR3 sequences, 5.5% to 8% of them singletons. The CDR3 runs to 15 residues. Trimming removed 2 bases from V and 3 bases from J, with 12 bases in between. Germline CDR1 SGHDT, CDR2 YYEEEE. This clonotype showed up just a few times. The antigen remains undetermined. The chain links TRBV5-6 to TRBJ2-1; maybe TRBD2 (6 bases). The starting material was whole blood, obtained at baseline. The TCR was taken from an adult who was a healthcare worker with PCR-confirmed SARS-CoV-2 infection or an uninfected control (not recorded which). The CDR3 sequence is CASSFRGEFYNEQFF. In DNA form, the CDR3 reads TGTGCCAGCAGCTTCCGCGGGGAATTCTACAATGAGCAGTTCTTC.